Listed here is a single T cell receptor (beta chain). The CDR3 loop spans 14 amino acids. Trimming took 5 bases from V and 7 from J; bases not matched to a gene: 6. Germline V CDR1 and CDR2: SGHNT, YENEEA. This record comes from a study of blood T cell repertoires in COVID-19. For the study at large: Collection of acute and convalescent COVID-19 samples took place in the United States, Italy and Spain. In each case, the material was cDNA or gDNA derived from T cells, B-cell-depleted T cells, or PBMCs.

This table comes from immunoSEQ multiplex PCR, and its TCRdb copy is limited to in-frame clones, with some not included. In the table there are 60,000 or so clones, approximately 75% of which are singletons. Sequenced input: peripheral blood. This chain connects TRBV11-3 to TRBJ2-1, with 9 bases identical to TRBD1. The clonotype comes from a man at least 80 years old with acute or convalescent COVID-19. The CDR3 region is CASSIRDRENEQFF. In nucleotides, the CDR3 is TGTGCCAGCAGCATCCGGGACAGGGAGAATGAGCAGTTCTTC.